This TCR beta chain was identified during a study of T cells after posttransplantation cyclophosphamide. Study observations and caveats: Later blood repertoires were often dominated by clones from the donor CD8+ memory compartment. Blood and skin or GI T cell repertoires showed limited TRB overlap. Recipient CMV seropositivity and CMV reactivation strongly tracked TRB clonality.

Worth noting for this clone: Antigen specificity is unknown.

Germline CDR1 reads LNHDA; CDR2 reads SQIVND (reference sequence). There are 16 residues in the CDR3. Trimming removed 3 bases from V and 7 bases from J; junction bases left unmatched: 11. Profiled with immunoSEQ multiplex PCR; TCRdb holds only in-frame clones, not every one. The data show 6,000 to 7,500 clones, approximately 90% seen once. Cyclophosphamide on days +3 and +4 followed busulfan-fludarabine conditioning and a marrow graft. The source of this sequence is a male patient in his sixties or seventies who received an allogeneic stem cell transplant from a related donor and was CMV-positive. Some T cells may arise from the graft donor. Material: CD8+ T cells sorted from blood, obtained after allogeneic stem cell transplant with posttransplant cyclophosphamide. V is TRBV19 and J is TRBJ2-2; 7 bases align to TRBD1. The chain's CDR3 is CASSISTGMWGGELFF. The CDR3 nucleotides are TGTGCCAGTAGTATCTCGACAGGGATGTGGGGCGGGGAGCTGTTTTTT.